This T cell receptor beta chain stems from a study of cytomegalovirus exposure and HLA in healthy donors. Overall study: About 79% of a few hundred genotyped donors fell in the Caucasian-associated ancestry cluster.

The PCR had 60 Vbeta and 13 Jbeta primers. Produced via immunoSEQ multiplex PCR; TCRdb's table is partial and in-frame only. This table has approximately 200,000 clones, roughly 83% appearing once. Study observations and caveats: Across donors, most TCRs were seen rarely, yet some public ones were widespread.

Notes on this clone: What it recognizes is unknown.

Germline CDR1 is MNHEY and CDR2 is SVGAGI. J lost 1 base, V lost 4 bases, and 6 bases had no gene match. The CDR3 is made up of 16 amino acids. The TCR sequence derives from a girl under 18 in good health and CMV-seronegative. V gene TRBV6-5 combines with J gene TRBJ2-2, with 7 bases matching TRBD1. Material for sequencing was PBMCs. This chain's CDR3 is CASSWTGQLNTGELFF. The DNA of the CDR3 is TGTGCCAGCAGTTGGACAGGACAGCTGAACACCGGGGAGCTGTTTTTT.